This TCR beta chain derives from a study of beta chain features in type 1 diabetes. As for the study in general: The patient and healthy donor groups were comparable for age, gender and cell yields. All samples together contributed approximately 100 million sorted cells for examination.

A CD45RO/CCR7/CD25/CD127/CD95/CD27 panel sorted naive, central memory, regulatory and stem cell-like memory CD4+ cells. Points from the study as a whole: When Type 1 diabetes patients were examined, their TCRB CDR3s proved moderately but significantly shorter in all four CD4+ subsets.

Between the trimmed V and J ends, which lost 0 bases and 0 bases, there was a span of 15 bases. CDR3 length equals 17 residues. The V gene's germline CDR1 is LGHNA and CDR2 YSLEER. This clone was observed a few times. Its antigen is as yet unknown. The isolated RNA, all of it, was reverse transcribed, so expressed TCRB transcripts were what got sequenced. The table came from immunoSEQ multiplex PCR; TCRdb's copy has only in-frame clones and leaves some out. The data show 350,000 or so clones, around 20% seen once. The V gene is TRBV4-3, the J gene TRBJ2-7; D is unresolved. This sequence originates from a woman aged 18-30 years in good health. The specimen sequenced was naive CD4+ T cells from blood. CDR3 sequence reads: CASSQDYTASSSYEQYF. The CDR3 nucleotides are TGCGCCAGCAGCCAAGATTACACAGCCAGTAGCTCCTACGAGCAGTACTTC.